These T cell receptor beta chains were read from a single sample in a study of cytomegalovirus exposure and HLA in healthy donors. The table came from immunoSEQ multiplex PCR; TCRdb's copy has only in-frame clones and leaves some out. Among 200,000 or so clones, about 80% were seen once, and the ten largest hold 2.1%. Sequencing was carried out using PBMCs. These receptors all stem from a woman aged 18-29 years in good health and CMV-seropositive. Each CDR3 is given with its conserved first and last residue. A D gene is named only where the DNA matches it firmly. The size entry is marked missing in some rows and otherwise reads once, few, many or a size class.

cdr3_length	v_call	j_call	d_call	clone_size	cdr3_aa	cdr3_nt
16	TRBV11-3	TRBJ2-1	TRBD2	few	CASTIRGLRGYNEQFF	TGTGCCAGCACCATAAGGGGACTAAGGGGTTACAATGAGCAGTTCTTC
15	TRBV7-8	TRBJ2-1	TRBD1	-	CASSPKTGRLDEQFF	TGTGCCAGCAGCCCTAAGACAGGGCGGCTGGACGAGCAGTTCTTC
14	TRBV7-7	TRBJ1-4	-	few	CASSLGQANEKLFF	TGTGCTAGCAGCTTAGGGCAGGCTAATGAAAAACTGTTTTTT
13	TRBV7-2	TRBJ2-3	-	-	CASSSPGTDTQYF	TGTGCCAGCAGCTCCCCAGGCACAGATACGCAGTATTTT
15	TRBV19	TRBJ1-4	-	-	CASTGGGRAGEKLFF	TGTGCCAGTACCGGGGGAGGGAGGGCTGGGGAAAAACTGTTTTTT
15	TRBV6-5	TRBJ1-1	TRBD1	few	CASTRDRAGNTEAFF	TGTGCCAGCACGCGGGACAGGGCGGGAAACACTGAAGCTTTCTTT
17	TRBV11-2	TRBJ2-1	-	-	CASSFTPPPGHYNEQFF	TGTGCCAGCAGCTTCACCCCACCCCCTGGACACTACAATGAGCAGTTCTTC
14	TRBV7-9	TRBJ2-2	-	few	CASSLAAVTGELFF	TGTGCCAGCAGCTTAGCGGCCGTCACCGGGGAGCTGTTTTTT
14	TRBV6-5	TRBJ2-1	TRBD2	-	CASSPGLAGVEQFF	TGTGCCAGCAGTCCGGGACTAGCGGGGGTTGAGCAGTTCTTC
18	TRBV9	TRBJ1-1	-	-	CASSVRTDFTGQHTEAFF	TGTGCCAGCAGCGTGAGGACCGATTTCACAGGCCAGCACACTGAAGCTTTCTTT